The clone carrying this T cell receptor (beta chain) was counted once. As it was prepared, the TCRbeta library received unique molecular identifiers. Via MiXCR, TCRdb re-called the PCR reads, giving one row per CDR3 protein. The profile shows about 540,000 distinct CDR3 sequences, around 18% of them singletons. The sample originates from a study of T-cell reconstitution after alpha-beta-depleted transplantation in children. The CDR3 has 13 amino acids. The ends were cut back, 5 bases at V and 2 bases at J, with 9 bases in the middle. Per the germline V gene, CDR1 is MNHEY and CDR2 is SMNVEV (reference sequence).

This sequence originates from a human donor who donated a stem cell graft to a child with acute lymphoblastic leukemia. This chain connects TRBV27 to TRBJ1-1; D possibly corresponds to TRBD1 (5 bases). The source material was PBMCs from the stem cell graft donor, sampled from the stem cell graft. The CDR3 is CASSHGGNTEAFF. Written as DNA, the CDR3 is TGTGCCAGCAGTCATGGGGGTAACACTGAAGCTTTCTTT.